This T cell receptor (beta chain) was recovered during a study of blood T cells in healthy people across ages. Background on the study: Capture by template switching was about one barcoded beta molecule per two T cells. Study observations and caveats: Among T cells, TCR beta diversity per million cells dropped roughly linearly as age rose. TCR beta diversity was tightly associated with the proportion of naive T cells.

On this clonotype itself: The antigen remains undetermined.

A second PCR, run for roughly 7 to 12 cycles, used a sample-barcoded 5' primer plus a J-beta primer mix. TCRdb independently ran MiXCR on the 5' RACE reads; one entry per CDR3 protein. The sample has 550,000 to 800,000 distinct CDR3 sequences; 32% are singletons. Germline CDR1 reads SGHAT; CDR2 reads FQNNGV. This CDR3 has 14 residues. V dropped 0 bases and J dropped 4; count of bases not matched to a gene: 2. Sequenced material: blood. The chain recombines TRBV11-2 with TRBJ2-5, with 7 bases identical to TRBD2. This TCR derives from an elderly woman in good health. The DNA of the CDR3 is TGTGCCAGCAGCTTAGATTCGGGGGGAGAGACCCAGTACTTC. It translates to CASSLDSGGETQYF.